The source of this TCR beta chain is a study of blood T cell repertoires in COVID-19 (dated by TCRdb to 2020 to 2021). Study-wide context: The collaborator samples originated in the United States, Italy and Spain and spanned the acute and convalescent phases of COVID-19. The material from the prospective study consisted of cDNA or gDNA derived from T cells, B-cell-depleted T cells, or PBMCs. Deeply sampled blood TCRbeta repertoires from subjects exposed to, actively infected with, or recovered from COVID-19 were included in the dataset. The repertoires were made available in a free public database intended to serve as a resource for research on the immune response to SARS-CoV-2. Samples came from the ongoing ImmuneRACE study (first 160 participants) plus 1,254 subjects from 6 global collaborators. Nearly every sample came with metadata listing a de-identified subject ID, COVID-19 status, age in years and sex. Where available, HLA class I and class II types were obtained from metadata supplied by the sample provider rather than from assay-based typing.

Reading the germline V gene (reference sequence) gives CDR1 MNHNY and CDR2 SVGAGI. Trimming removed 6 bases from V and 3 bases from J, leaving 12 bases between the germline ends. The CDR3, from cysteine to phenylalanine, totals 14 residues. Only the CDR3 DNA is retained, 42 bases long and in frame from the first base. The immunoSEQ Assay, a bias-controlled multiplex PCR, was used to amplify TCRbeta CDR3 regions from genomic DNA. From the authors' description of their analysis: Within the assay, amplification of reference gene primers was used to estimate how many nucleated cells each sample contained. To quantify the absolute abundance of each unique TCRbeta CDR3 rearrangement, sequence reads were collapsed and filtered. Productive Simpson clonality was computed per sample as the square root of Simpson's diversity index over productive rearrangements. The source is immuneACCESS, and TCRdb retained only in-frame sequences with V and J called. Part of the clones is not carried over; for the studies checked, unresolved V genes explain less than half of this, and the remainder is unexplained. V and J calls and clone size are those listed in that table; D and trimming were worked out from the DNA. A total of hundreds of thousands of clones appear in this sample, more than 70% of them only once. Of the sample, approximately 6% is held by the ten largest clones.

On this clone itself: Its antigen has not been determined. Base qualities are not provided; no much larger clone lies one nucleotide away.

One collaborating source in Seattle enrolled patients while the patients were actively infected and followed the patients over time throughout the course of disease. Whole blood was collected in K2EDTA tubes by collaborating institutions according to the institutions' own protocols. For TCRbeta analysis, collaborators shipped samples in one of three forms: frozen whole blood, isolated PBMCs, or DNA extracted from either of those sample types. Points the paper makes about the study in general: The quantity of clinical and demographic metadata differed by source and by participant and was supplied without curation.

The sequence came from a woman in her 30s with COVID-19, enrolled during active disease. The sample taken for sequencing was peripheral blood. The V gene is TRBV6-6 and the J gene is TRBJ1-5; 5 matching bases give a weak D call of TRBD1. The encoded CDR3 is CASRLTVNNQPQHF. The DNA sequence is as follows: TGTGCCAGCAGATTGACAGTAAACAATCAGCCCCAGCATTTT.